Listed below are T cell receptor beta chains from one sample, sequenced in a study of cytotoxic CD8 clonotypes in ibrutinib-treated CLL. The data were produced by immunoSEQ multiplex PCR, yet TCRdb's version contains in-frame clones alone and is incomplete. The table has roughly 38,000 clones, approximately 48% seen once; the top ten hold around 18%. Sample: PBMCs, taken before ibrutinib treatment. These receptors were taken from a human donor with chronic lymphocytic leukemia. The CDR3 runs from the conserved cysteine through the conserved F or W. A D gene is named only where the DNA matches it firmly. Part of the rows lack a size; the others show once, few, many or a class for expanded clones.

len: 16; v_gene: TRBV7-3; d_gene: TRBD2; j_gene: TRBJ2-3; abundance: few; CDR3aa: CASSSSGGGASDTQYF; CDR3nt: TGTGCCAGCAGCTCCTCTGGCGGGGGGGCCTCAGATACGCAGTATTTT
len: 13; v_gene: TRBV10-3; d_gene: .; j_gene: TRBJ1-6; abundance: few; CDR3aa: CAISEASISPLHF; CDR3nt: TGTGCCATCAGTGAGGCAAGTATTTCACCCCTCCACTTT
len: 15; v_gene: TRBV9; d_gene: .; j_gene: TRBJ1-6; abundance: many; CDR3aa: CASSVGGRGHSPLHF; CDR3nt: TGTGCCAGCAGCGTAGGTGGCAGGGGACATTCACCCCTCCACTTT
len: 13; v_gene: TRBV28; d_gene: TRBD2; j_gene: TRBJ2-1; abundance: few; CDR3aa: CASSFAGGDEQFF; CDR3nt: TGTGCCAGCAGTTTTGCGGGAGGCGATGAGCAGTTCTTC
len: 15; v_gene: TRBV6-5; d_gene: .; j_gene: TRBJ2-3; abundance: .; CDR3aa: CASSYSPGDTDTQYF; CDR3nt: TGTGCCAGCAGTTACTCACCGGGGGACACGGATACGCAGTATTTT
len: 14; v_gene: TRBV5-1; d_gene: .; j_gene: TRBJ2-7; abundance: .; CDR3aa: CASSYYPSSYEQYF; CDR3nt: TGCGCCAGCAGCTACTACCCGAGCTCCTACGAGCAGTACTTC
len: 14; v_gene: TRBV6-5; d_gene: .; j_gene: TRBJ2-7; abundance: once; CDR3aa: CASSYSFAEYEQYF; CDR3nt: TGTGCCAGCAGTTACTCTTTTGCAGAATACGAGCAGTACTTC
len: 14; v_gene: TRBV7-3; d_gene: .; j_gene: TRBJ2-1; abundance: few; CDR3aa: CASSWDSTSNEQFF; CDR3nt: TGTGCCAGCAGCTGGGACTCAACGAGCAATGAGCAGTTCTTC
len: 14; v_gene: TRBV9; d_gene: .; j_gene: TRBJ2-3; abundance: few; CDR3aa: CASSVAQADDTQYF; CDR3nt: TGTGCCAGCAGCGTAGCCCAGGCAGACGATACGCAGTATTTT
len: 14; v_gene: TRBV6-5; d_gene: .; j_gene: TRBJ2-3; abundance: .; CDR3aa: CASRVGVITDTQYF; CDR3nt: TGTGCCAGCAGGGTGGGAGTGATCACAGATACGCAGTATTTT
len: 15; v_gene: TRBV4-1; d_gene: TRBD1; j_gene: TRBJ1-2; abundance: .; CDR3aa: CASSQGGTANYGYTF; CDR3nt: TGCGCCAGCAGCCAAGGGGGGACAGCTAACTATGGCTACACCTTC
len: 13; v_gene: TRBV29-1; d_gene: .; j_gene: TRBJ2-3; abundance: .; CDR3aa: CSVEPQTGDTQYF; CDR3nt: TGCAGCGTTGAACCTCAGACGGGAGATACGCAGTATTTT
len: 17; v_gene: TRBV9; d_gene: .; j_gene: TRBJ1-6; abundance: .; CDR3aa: CASSVDSGSSYNSPLHF; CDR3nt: TGTGCCAGCAGCGTAGATTCGGGAAGCTCCTATAATTCACCCCTCCACTTT
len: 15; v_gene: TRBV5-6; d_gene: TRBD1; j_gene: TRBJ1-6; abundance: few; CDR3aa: CASSQGQGYNSPLHF; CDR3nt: TGTGCCAGCAGCCAGGGACAGGGTTATAATTCACCCCTCCACTTT
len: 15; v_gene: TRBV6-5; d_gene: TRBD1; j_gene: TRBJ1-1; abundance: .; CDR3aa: CASSYSRQGPTEAFF; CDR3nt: TGTGCCAGCAGTTACTCCCGACAGGGGCCCACTGAAGCTTTCTTT
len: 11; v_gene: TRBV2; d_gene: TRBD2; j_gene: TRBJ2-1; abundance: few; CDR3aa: CASSPGLGQFF; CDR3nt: TGTGCCAGCAGCCCAGGACTAGGGCAGTTCTTC
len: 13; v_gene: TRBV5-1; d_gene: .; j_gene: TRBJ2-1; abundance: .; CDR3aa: CASSLEAQDSKFF; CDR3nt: TGCGCCAGCAGCTTGGAAGCCCAGGACTCGAAGTTCTTC
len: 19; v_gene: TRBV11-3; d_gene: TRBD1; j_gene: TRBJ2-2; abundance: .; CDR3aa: CASSLAVWGQGLVTGELFF; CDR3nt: TGTGCCAGCAGTTTAGCTGTGTGGGGACAGGGACTTGTCACCGGGGAGCTGTTTTTT
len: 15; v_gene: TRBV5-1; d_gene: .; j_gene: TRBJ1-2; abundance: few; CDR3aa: CASSFPDRKRDGYTF; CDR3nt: TGCGCCAGCAGCTTTCCGGACAGAAAGAGAGATGGCTACACCTTC
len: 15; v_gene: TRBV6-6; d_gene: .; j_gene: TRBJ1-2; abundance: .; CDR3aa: CASSYSPTTNYGYTF; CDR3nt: TGTGCCAGCAGTTACTCGCCCACTACTAACTATGGCTACACCTTC
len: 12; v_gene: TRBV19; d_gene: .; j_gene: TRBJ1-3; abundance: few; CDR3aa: CASSIGRNTIYF; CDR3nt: TGTGCCAGTAGTATTGGGAGAAACACCATATATTTT
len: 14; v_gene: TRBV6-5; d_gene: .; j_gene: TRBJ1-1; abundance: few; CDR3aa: CASSYGGRNTEAFF; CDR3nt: TGTGCCAGCAGTTACGGGGGCCGGAACACTGAAGCTTTCTTT
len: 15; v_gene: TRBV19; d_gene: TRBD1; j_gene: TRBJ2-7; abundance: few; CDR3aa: CASSMGDSAHYEQYF; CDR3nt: TGTGCCAGTAGTATGGGGGACAGCGCCCACTACGAGCAGTACTTC
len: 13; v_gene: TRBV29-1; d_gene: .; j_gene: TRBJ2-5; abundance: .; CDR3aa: CSVIDSAGETQYF; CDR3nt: TGCAGCGTAATCGACTCCGCTGGAGAGACCCAGTACTTC
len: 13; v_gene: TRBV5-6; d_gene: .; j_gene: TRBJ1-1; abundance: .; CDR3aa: CASSSPGHLIGFF; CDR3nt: TGTGCCAGCAGCTCTCCGGGACACCTGATCGGTTTCTTT
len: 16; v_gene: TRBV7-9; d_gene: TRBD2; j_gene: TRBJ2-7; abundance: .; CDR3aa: CASSGTSGGPIYEQYF; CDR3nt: TGTGCCAGCAGCGGGACTAGCGGGGGTCCTATCTACGAGCAGTACTTC
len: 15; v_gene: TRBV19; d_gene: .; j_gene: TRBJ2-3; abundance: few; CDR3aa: CASSIEGLHTDTQYF; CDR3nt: TGTGCCAGTAGTATAGAGGGGCTTCACACAGATACGCAGTATTTT
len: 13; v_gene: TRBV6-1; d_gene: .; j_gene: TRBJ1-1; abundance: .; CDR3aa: CASSEVGDPKAFF; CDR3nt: TGTGCCAGCAGTGAGGTAGGGGACCCCAAAGCTTTCTTT
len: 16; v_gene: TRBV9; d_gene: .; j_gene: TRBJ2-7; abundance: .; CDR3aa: CASSVGPGTESYEQYF; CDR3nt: TGTGCCAGCAGCGTAGGACCCGGGACGGAAAGTTACGAGCAGTACTTC
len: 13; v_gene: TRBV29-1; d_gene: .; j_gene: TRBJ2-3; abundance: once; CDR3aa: CSVVWQGAGTQYF; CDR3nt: TGCAGCGTTGTCTGGCAGGGCGCCGGTACGCAGTATTTT
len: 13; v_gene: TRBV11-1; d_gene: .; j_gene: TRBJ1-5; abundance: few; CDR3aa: CASSLARDQPQHF; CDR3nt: TGTGCCAGCAGCTTAGCGCGCGACCAGCCCCAGCATTTT
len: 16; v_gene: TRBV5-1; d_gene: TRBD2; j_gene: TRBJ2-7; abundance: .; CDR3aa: CASSLASGGTSYEQYF; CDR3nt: TGCGCCAGCAGCTTGGCTAGCGGGGGGACTTCCTACGAGCAGTACTTC
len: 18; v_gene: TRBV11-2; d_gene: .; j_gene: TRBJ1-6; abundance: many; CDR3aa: CASSLFLRGSPTASPLHF; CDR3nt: TGTGCCAGCAGCCTCTTCCTGAGGGGGTCCCCGACGGCTTCACCCCTCCACTTT
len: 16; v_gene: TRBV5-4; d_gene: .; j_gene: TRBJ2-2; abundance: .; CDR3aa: CASSFSRVANTGELFF; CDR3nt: TGTGCCAGCAGCTTCAGCAGGGTAGCGAACACCGGGGAGCTGTTTTTT
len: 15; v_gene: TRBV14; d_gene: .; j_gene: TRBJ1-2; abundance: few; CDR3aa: CASSQAGGMIKGYTF; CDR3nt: TGTGCCAGCAGCCAAGCCGGGGGGATGATAAAGGGCTACACCTTC
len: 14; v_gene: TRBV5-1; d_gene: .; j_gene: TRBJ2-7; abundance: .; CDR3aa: CASSLGAVSYEQYF; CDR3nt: TGCGCCAGCAGCTTGGGGGCGGTCTCCTACGAGCAGTACTTC
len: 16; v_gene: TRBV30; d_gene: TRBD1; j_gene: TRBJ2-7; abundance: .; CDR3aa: CAWSALGQGLSYEQYF; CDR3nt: TGTGCCTGGAGCGCCCTAGGACAGGGTCTATCGTACGAGCAGTACTTC
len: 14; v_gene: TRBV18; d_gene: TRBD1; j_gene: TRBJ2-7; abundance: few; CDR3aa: CASSSDRDDYEQYF; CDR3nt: TGTGCCAGCTCATCCGACAGGGACGACTACGAGCAGTACTTC
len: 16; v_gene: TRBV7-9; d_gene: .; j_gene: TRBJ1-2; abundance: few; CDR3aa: CASSLGIRPPASGYTF; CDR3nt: TGTGCCAGCAGCTTAGGGATTCGACCCCCGGCGAGTGGCTACACCTTC
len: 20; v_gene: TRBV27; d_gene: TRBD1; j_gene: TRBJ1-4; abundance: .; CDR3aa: CASSHEQTFGTGARREKLFF; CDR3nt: TGTGCCAGCAGCCACGAACAAACCTTCGGGACAGGGGCTCGACGTGAAAAACTGTTTTTT
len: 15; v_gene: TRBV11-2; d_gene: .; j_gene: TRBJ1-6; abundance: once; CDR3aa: CASSSLRSLYSPLHF; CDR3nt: TGTGCCAGCAGCTCCCTCCGGTCCCTATATTCACCCCTCCACTTT
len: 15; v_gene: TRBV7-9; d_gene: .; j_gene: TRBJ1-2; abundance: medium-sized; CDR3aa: CASSPGEGGNYGYTF; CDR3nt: TGTGCCAGCAGCCCCGGGGAGGGGGGGAACTATGGCTACACCTTC
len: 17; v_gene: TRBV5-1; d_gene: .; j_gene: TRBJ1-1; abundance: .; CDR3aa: CASSLGAHGRENTEAFF; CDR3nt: TGCGCCAGCAGCTTGGGGGCCCATGGCAGGGAGAACACTGAAGCTTTCTTT
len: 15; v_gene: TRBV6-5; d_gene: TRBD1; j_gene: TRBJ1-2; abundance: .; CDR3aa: CASSYSKAGGNGYTF; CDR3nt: TGTGCCAGCAGTTACTCGAAGGCAGGGGGAAATGGCTACACCTTC
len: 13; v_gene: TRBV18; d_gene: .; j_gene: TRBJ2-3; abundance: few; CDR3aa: CASSPPSDRTQYF; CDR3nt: TGTGCCAGCTCACCACCCAGTGATCGTACGCAGTATTTT
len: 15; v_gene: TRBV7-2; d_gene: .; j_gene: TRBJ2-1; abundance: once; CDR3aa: CASSLAAGPSIEQFF; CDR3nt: TGTGCCAGCAGCTTAGCAGCTGGACCATCAATCGAGCAGTTCTTC
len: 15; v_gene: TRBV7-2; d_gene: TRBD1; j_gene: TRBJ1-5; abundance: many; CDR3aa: CASSLGSGGIQPQHF; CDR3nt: TGTGCCAGCAGCTTAGGGTCAGGGGGTATTCAGCCCCAGCATTTT
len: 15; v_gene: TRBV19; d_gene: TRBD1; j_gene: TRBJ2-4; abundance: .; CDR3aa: CASSIDWDRRNIQYF; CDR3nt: TGTGCCAGTAGTATAGATTGGGACAGGAGGAACATTCAGTACTTC
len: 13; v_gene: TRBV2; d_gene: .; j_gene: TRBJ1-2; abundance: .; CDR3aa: CASSRDRDYGYTF; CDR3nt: TGTGCCAGCAGTAGAGACAGAGACTATGGCTACACCTTC
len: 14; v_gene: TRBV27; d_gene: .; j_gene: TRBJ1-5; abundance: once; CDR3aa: CASSLQGLDQPQHF; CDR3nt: TGTGCCAGCAGTTTGCAGGGATTGGATCAGCCCCAGCATTTT
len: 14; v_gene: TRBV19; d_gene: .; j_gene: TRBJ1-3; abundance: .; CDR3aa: CASSIGSSGNTIYF; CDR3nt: TGTGCCAGTAGTATTGGCTCCTCAGGAAACACCATATATTTT